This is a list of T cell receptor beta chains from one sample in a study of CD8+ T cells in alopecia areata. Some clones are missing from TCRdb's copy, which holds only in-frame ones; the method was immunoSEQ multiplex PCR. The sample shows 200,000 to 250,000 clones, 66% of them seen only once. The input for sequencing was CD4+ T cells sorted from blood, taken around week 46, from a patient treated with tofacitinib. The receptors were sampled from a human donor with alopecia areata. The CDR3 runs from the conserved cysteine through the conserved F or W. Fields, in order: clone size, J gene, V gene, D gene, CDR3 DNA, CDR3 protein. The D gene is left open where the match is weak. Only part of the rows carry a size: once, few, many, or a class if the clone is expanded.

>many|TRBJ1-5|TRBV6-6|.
TGTGCCAGCAGTCAGGGGAGCGGCAATCAGCCCCAGCATTTT
CASSQGSGNQPQHF
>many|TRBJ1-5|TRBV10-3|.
TGTGCCATCAGTGAGGGGCAGGGACAGCCCCAGCATTTT
CAISEGQGQPQHF
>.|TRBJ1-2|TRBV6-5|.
TGTGCCTGCCCGGACGGAATCTATGGCTACACCTTC
CACPDGIYGYTF
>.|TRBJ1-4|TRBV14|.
TGTGCCAGCAGCCAAACAGGCCCGGGGGAAAAACTGTTTTTT
CASSQTGPGEKLFF
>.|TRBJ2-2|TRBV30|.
TGTGCCTGGATGAGGGCCGGGGAGCTGTTTTTT
CAWMRAGELFF
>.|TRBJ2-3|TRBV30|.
TGTGCCTGGTCTTCAGGAGAGAGGGAAACAGATACGCAGTATTTT
CAWSSGERETDTQYF
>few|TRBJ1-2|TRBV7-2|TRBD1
TGTGCCAGCAGCCTAGACAGGGGGTTTGATGGCTACACCTTC
CASSLDRGFDGYTF
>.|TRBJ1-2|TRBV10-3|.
TGTGCCATCAGTGAGGGAAACTATGGCTACACCTTC
CAISEGNYGYTF
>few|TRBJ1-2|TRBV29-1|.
TGCAGCGCTGATGGGGCCGCTAACTATGGCTACACCTTC
CSADGAANYGYTF
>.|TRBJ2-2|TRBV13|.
TGTGCCAGCAGCAAGGACACCGGGGAGCTGTTTTTT
CASSKDTGELFF